The clone carrying this T cell receptor (beta chain) was recorded many times. These data belong to a study of T-cell memory formation after mild COVID-19. Study in general: There were largely donor-specific TCR clusters.

V was trimmed by 4 bases and J by 6 bases, leaving 12 bases between them. The CDR3 consists of 12 residues. Germline V CDR1 and CDR2: SQVTM, ANQGSEA. TCRdb re-called the 5' RACE reads with MiXCR, one entry per CDR3 protein. The sample includes about 560,000 distinct CDR3 sequences, roughly 17% of them seen just once. This receptor was taken from an adult woman who had mild COVID-19 (a few samples of this study predate the infection). Cell type and time point are not known. This chain links TRBV29-1 with TRBJ2-5, with a tentative D call TRBD1 (5 bases). The material sequenced was PBMCs or a T cell subset sorted from them (not recorded which). CDR3 DNA: TGCAGCGTTGGACAGAGTTGGCAGACCCAGTACTTC. This codes for CSVGQSWQTQYF.